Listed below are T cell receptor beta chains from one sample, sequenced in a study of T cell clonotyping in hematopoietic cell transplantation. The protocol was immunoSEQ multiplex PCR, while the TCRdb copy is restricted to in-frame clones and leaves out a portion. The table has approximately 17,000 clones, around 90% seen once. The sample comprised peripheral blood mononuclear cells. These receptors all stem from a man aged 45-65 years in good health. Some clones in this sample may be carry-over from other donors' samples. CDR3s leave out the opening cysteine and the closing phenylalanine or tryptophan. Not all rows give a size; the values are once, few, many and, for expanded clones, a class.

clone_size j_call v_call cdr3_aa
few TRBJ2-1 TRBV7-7 ASSRQGAAGYNEQF
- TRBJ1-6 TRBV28 ASKPGSRTAPLH
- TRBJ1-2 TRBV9 ASSPTDRAYGYT
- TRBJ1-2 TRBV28 ASSFPPNGYT
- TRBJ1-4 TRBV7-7 ASSPHREGKLF
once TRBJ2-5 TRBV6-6 ASSSQGPHQETQY
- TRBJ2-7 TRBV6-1 ASSEAPSLYSYEQY
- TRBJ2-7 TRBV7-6 ASSFSGSEQY
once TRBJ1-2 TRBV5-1 ASRSNRGGGGYT
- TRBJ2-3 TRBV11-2 ASSLGQGGTDTQY
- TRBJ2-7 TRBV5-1 ASRTGTAYEQY
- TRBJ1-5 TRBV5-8 ASSLFVYSNQPQH
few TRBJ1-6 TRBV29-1 SVKRRPTRGSPLH
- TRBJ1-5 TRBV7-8 ASSFGRDQPQH
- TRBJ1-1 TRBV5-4 ASSSRQGVATEAF
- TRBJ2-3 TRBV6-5 ASRQAGLPPDTQY
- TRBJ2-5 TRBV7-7 ASSLVDQETQY
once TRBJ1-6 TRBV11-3 ATRAPGTSPLH
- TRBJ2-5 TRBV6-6 ASSYSSGAAQETQY
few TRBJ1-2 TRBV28 ASSLSRGYT
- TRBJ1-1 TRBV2 ASSESGGWNTEAF
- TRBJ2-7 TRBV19 ASSPSGDVHEQY
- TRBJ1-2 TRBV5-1 ASSLGQVDGYT
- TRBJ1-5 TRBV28 ASSLLGTVSNQPQH
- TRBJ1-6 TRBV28 ASRRGDYSPLH
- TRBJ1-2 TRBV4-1 ASSQDPGIYGYT
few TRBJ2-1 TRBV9 ASSPQGQGLNEQF
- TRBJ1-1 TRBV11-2 ASSLPENTEAF
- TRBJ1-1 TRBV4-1 ASSQATGVSRRNTEAF
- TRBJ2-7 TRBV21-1 ASSSGLAGAPYEQY
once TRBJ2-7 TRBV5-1 ASSLGTSVYEQY
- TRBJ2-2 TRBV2 ASSEQRSANTGELF
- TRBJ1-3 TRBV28 ASAGGFAIY
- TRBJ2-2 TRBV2 ASKTGGAGELF
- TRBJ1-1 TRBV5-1 ASSSTARTGGTEAF
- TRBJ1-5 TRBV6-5 ASSPDRGEQPQH
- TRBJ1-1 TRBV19 ASSTTSMAF
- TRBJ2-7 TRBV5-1 ASSLVGTGIYEQY
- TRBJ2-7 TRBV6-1 ASRTVSYEQY
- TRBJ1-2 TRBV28 ASTPRDHGYT
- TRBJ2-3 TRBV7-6 ASSSSSSGVTDTQY
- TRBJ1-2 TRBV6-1 ASSDARGAGYGYT
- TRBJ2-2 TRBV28 ASSLGGALITGELF
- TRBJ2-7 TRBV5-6 ASSGQGAYEQY
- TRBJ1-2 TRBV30 AWSARVDGYT
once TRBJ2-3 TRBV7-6 ASSLRDRGLVDTQY
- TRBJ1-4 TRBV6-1 ASSKGQGGEEKLF
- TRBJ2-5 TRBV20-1 SAIVLETQY
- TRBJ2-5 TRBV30 ASGGETQY
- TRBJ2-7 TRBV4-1 ASSPDGRGALEQY
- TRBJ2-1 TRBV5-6 ASSPGWTGNNEQF
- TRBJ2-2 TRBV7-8 ASRGGYPNTGELF
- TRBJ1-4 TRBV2 ASDIGIANEKLF
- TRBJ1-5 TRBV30 AWSGGQGRHQPQH